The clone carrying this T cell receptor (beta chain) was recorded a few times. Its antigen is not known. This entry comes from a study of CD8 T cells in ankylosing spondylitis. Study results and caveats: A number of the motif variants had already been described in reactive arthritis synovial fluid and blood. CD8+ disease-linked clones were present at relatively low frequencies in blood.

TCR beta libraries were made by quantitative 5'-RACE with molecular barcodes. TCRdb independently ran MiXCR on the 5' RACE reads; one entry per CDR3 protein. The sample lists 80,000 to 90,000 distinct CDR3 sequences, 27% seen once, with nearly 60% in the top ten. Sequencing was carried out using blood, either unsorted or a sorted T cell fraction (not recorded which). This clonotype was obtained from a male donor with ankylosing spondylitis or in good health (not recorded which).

CDR3 region: CASSLTGGAKTGYGYTF. CDR3 nucleotides: TGTGCCAGCAGCTTAACTGGGGGAGCCAAAACGGGCTATGGCTACACCTTC. The chain has TRBV7-3 and TRBJ1-2; a possible D gene is TRBD1 (5 bases). Between the trimmed V and J ends, which lost 0 bases and 4 bases, there was a span of 18 bases. CDR1 is SGHTA and CDR2 is FQGTGA in the germline V gene. The CDR3 runs 17 residues.